A single sample gave rise to the 15 T cell receptor beta chains below, sequenced in a study of T cell clonality in common variable immunodeficiency. TCRdb's copy holds only in-frame clones and misses some; the assay was immunoSEQ multiplex PCR. This sample comprises approximately 52,000 clones, none seen once only. The sequenced sample was peripheral blood mononuclear cells. The receptors shown here come from a person between 18 and 75 years old in good health.

Many counts were recorded for this clone. The read falls 3 residues short of the CDR3 end, and the missing part is taken from the germline J gene. The rearrangement links TRBV14 to TRBJ2-2; a weak D match, TRBD2 (5 bases). The CDR3 runs 17 residues. V lost 0 bases to trimming and J lost 6 bases, with 17 bases between them. Germline CDR1 reads SGHDN; CDR2 reads FVKESK. The CDR3 protein is CASSQDRRTLDPGELFF. The part of the CDR3 DNA that was read is TGTGCCAGCAGCCAAGATAGGAGGACTCTTGACCCCGGGGAG.

This clone came up many times. The sequenced fragment ends 3 residues before the CDR3 boundary, so the rest is inferred from the germline J gene. The chain joins TRBV7-9 to TRBJ2-7, with TRBD2 matching 10 bases. V lost 9 bases and J lost 3; bases outside the gene matches: 5. The CDR3 contains 13 residues. Germline CDR1 is SEHNR and CDR2 is FQNEAQ (reference sequence). The sequenced part of the CDR3 DNA is TGTGCCAGTAGTAGCGGGAGGATCTACGAG. Translated: CASSSGRIYE. Given in full, the CDR3 is CASSSGRIYEQYF.

This clone was picked up many times. The read ends 3 residues before the CDR3 terminus; that terminus is restored from the germline J gene. V and J are TRBV20-1 and TRBJ2-7; 7 nucleotides line up with TRBD1. Per germline, CDR1 DFQATT and CDR2 SNEGSKA (reference sequence). Trimming at V came to 4 bases and at J to 2 bases, leaving 5 bases not matched to a gene. CDR3 length equals 13 residues. The CDR3 DNA, read in part, is TGCAGTGCTACGACAGGGTCCACCTACGAG. This codes for CSATTGSTYE. The complete CDR3 protein is CSATTGSTYEQYF.

This clone was found many times. The read comes to an end 3 residues before the CDR3 does, leaving the germline J gene to fill in the end. J is TRBJ2-7 and V is TRBV5-1; D perhaps matches TRBD2 (7 bases). The V end lost 4 bases, the J end lost 3 bases, and 17 bases lay between the germline ends. CDR3 size: 15 residues. Germline loops: CDR1 SGHRS, CDR2 YFSETQ. CDR3 DNA, as far as it was read: TGCGCCAGCAGCCCTGAGGGAGGGGGACACTACGAG. Translated, it gives CASSPEGGGHYE. The full-length CDR3 reads as CASSPEGGGHYEQYF.

This clone was seen many times. The CDR3 is cut off 3 residues early in the read; its end comes from the germline J gene. J is TRBJ1-1 and V is TRBV27; D may be TRBD1 (5 bases). Germline V gives CDR1 MNHEY, CDR2 SMNVEV (reference sequence). With 0 bases removed from V and 4 bases from J, the gap between germline ends came to 9 bases. The CDR3 is made up of 14 amino acids. The CDR3 is CASSLSGVGTEAFF. CDR3 bases read: TGTGCCAGCAGTTTATCAGGGGTTGGCACTGAA.

In its sample, this clone was seen many times. The observed sequence ends 3 residues before the CDR3 terminus, with the missing tail filled in from the germline J gene. V and J are TRBV29-1 and TRBJ2-7, with 9 bases identical to TRBD1. CDR1 and CDR2 (germline): SQVTM, ANQGSEA. The CDR3 runs to 13 residues. With 1 base clipped from V and 6 bases from J, the junction kept 4 bases outside the gene matches. CDR3 DNA, as far as it was read: TGCAGCGTTGAAGGGGGGGACAGGGTCGAG. Translated, it gives CSVEGGDRVE. The CDR3, in full, reads CSVEGGDRVEQYF.

About this clone: The read terminates 3 residues ahead of where the CDR3 ends, so the germline J gene completes it. The J gene is TRBJ1-2, the V gene TRBV7-2, with a possible D match to TRBD1 (5 bases). CDR1 is SGHTA and CDR2 is FQGNSA in the germline V gene. This CDR3 has 16 amino acids. The sequenced CDR3 bases are TGTGCCAGCAGCTTAGCGGGAGGGACTTTATCCTACGAC. Protein product: CASSLAGGTLSYD. The complete CDR3 reads CASSLAGGTLSYDYTF.

This clone appeared many times. The observed sequence ends 3 residues before the CDR3 terminus, with the missing tail filled in from the germline J gene. The chain is built from TRBV7-3 and TRBJ2-3; 8 bases are a match to TRBD2. The CDR3 extends over 15 amino acids. The J segment lost 3 bases and the V segment lost 5 bases, leaving 7 bases of the junction unmatched. Per germline, CDR1 SGHTA and CDR2 FQGTGA. CDR3 DNA (partial): TGTGCCAGCAGCCAAAGGCGGGAGGCAACAGATACG. Protein sequence: CASSQRREATDT. The full CDR3 protein is CASSQRREATDTQYF.

This clone has ten or more counts. The CDR3 goes on 3 residues after the read ends, and that part is filled in from the germline J gene. The V call is TRBV2, the J call TRBJ2-1; 7 bases agree with TRBD2. J was trimmed by 1 base and V by 1 base; bases with no gene match: 4. The CDR3 is 16 amino acids. Germline loops: CDR1 SNHLY, CDR2 FYNNEI. The CDR3 sequence: CASSEGTSFSYNEQFF. The covered CDR3 bases are TGTGCCAGCAGTGAAGGGACTAGTTTTTCCTACAATGAG.

This clone was counted ten times or more. CDR3: CASSFYPSGSHNYEQYF. The covered CDR3 bases are TGCGCCAGCAGCTTTTATCCTAGCGGGAGCCATAACTACGAG. The rearrangement joins TRBV5-1 to TRBJ2-7; 10 bases map to TRBD2. Read coverage stops 3 residues before the CDR3 terminus; the germline J gene supplies the remainder. Trimming at V came to 2 bases and at J to 3 bases, leaving 11 bases not matched to a gene. Germline V gene lookup returns CDR1 SGHRS and CDR2 YFSETQ. The CDR3 sequence is 17 residues long.

In its sample, this clone was seen many times. The DNA ends 3 residues before the CDR3 does, and the rest of the CDR3 is filled in from the germline J gene. This chain connects TRBV27 to TRBJ1-5; 7 bases align to TRBD1. The germline V gene has CDR1 MNHEY and CDR2 SMNVEV (reference sequence). The V segment lost 5 bases and the J segment 5 bases; nucleotides outside the gene matches: 9. The CDR3 has 15 residues. CDR3 residues: CASSPTGVYYQPQHF. The CDR3 DNA, read in part, is TGTGCCAGCAGTCCCACAGGGGTATATTATCAGCCC.

This clone came up a few times. The CDR3 sequence is CSAASLAGVGETYTF. CDR3 DNA, as far as it was read: TGCAGTGCTGCCTCCTTAGCGGGAGTGGGGGAGACC. The chain uses TRBV20-1 and TRBJ1-2, with a weak D call TRBD1 (5 bases). The read falls 3 residues short of the CDR3 end, and the missing part is taken from the germline J gene. The CDR3 extends over 15 amino acids. Looked up from germline, CDR1 is DFQATT and CDR2 is SNEGSKA (reference sequence).

This clone was picked up a small number of times. From the germline J gene comes the end of the CDR3, since the read stops 3 residues before it. This chain joins TRBV19 and TRBJ1-2; D not certain. There are 17 residues in the CDR3. CDR1 and CDR2 from the germline V gene are LNHDA and SQIVND (reference sequence). CDR3 loop: CASSIASGRATYNDYTF. The CDR3 DNA, read in part, is TGTGCCAGTAGTATCGCTAGCGGGAGGGCCACCTACAATGAC.

The sample holds many counts of this clone. The read terminates 3 residues ahead of where the CDR3 ends, so the germline J gene completes it. The rearrangement links TRBV7-9 to TRBJ1-2, with TRBD1 matching 7 bases. Germline V gene data show CDR1 as SEHNR and CDR2 as FQNEAQ (reference sequence). The CDR3 spans 15 residues. The CDR3 loop reads CASSFTGERPGGYTF. The sequenced part of the CDR3 DNA is TGTGCCAGCAGCTTTACAGGGGAAAGACCGGGAGGC.

This clone was recorded many times. The read terminates 3 residues before the CDR3 end, so the remaining end is supplied by the germline J gene. The chain links TRBV12-3 or TRBV12-4 to TRBJ2-7; 8 bases align to TRBD1. V lost 6 bases, J lost 6 bases, and 7 bases stayed unmatched. There are 13 residues in the CDR3. This chain's CDR3 is CASSPRTGLEQYF. CDR3 DNA, as far as it was read: TGTGCCAGCAGCCCGAGGACAGGGCTCGAG.